These 23 T cell receptor beta chains share one sample of origin, sequenced in a study of T cell repertoires in cytomegalovirus infection. A single record per CDR3 protein comes from TCRdb applying MiXCR to the reads. The table lists 310,000 or so distinct CDR3 sequences, roughly 16% of them singletons. Sequenced material: PBMCs. Every receptor here comes from a human donor in good health (CMV status not recorded). Some clones in this sample may be carry-over from other donors' samples.

This clonotype was seen repeatedly, ten times or more. This CDR3 is CASSLTPPGYGGVRSEAFF. The CDR3 nucleotides are TGTGCCAGCAGCTTAACCCCCCCCGGCTACGGGGGCGTTCGGTCTGAAGCTTTCTTT. This chain joins TRBV7-9 and TRBJ1-1; D perhaps matches TRBD1 (6 bases). Germline V CDR1 and CDR2: SEHNR, FQNEAQ (reference sequence). V was trimmed by 2 bases and J by 6 bases, leaving 28 bases between them. There are 19 residues in the CDR3. The complete variable domain, with remaining parts taken from reference TRBV7-9 and TRBJ1-1, reads DTGVSQNPRHKITKRGQNVTFRCDPISEHNRLYWYRQTLGQGPEFLTYFQNEAQLEKSRLLSDRFSAERPKGSFSTLEIQRTEQGDSAMYLCASSLTPPGYGGVRSEAFFGQGTRLTVV.

In this sample, this clonotype turned up many times. The chain has TRBV6-5 and TRBJ2-7; TRBD2 matches at 12 bases. The CDR3 totals 18 residues. The germline V gene has CDR1 MNHEY and CDR2 SVGAGI. Germline trimming cut 7 bases from V and 1 base from J; bases unmatched to any gene: 14. The CDR3 bases are TGTGCCAGCATGCGAGGAGCGACTAGCGGGGGAGTATCCTACGAGCAGTACTTC. Amino acids: CASMRGATSGGVSYEQYF.

This clonotype was observed a handful of times. J is TRBJ1-1 and V is TRBV20-1, with 8 positions matching TRBD1. Looked up from germline, CDR1 is DFQATT and CDR2 is SNEGSKA (reference sequence). The CDR3 runs 14 residues. The J segment lost 3 bases and the V segment lost 3 bases, leaving 6 bases of the junction unmatched. Here the CDR3 DNA reads TGCAGTGCTAGGAGCAGGGGGCCGGACACTGAAGCTTTCTTT. This sequence encodes CSARSRGPDTEAFF.

This clonotype has at least ten counts. The CDR3 here is CAISASLRVGSYNSPLHF. The CDR3 region has the DNA TGTGCCATCAGTGCATCACTCCGCGTTGGGTCCTATAATTCACCCCTCCACTTT. V gene TRBV10-3 combines with J gene TRBJ1-6; no clear D. The CDR3 consists of 18 residues. Germline V gene lookup returns CDR1 ENHRY and CDR2 SYGVKD. Trimming pared 4 bases from V and 1 base from J, leaving 17 bases between.

This clonotype was detected only a few times. DNA for the CDR3: TGTGCCAGCAGCCAAGTGGGGGGACGGGTGTACGAGCAGTACTTC. Amino acid sequence: CASSQVGGRVYEQYF. This rearrangement joins TRBV12-3 or TRBV12-4 to TRBJ2-7, with D possibly being TRBD2 (6 bases). The V end was cut by 6 bases, the J end by 4 bases, with 19 bases between. This CDR3 spans 15 amino acids.

This clonotype was counted between two and nine times. The V and J genes are TRBV4-3 and TRBJ1-2, with no clear D. The CDR3 loop spans 16 amino acids. Germline V gives CDR1 LGHNA, CDR2 YSLEER. With 0 bases removed from V and 2 bases from J, the gap between germline ends came to 13 bases. The CDR3 coding sequence is TGCGCCAGCAGCCAAGATGACCGTCTAGGGAACTATGGCTACACCTTC. Amino acid sequence: CASSQDDRLGNYGYTF.

About this clonotype: An end of the junction differs from the germline gene, which may be a read error. V is TRBV7-2 and J is TRBJ1-1, with a weak D call TRBD1 (6 bases). This CDR3 contains 14 residues. The germline CDR1 and CDR2 sequences are SGHTA and FQGNSA. The CDR3 spells CVSSPQGLSTEAFF. The CDR3 nucleotides are TGTGTCAGCAGCCCACAGGGTTTGAGCACTGAAGCTTTCTTT.

This clonotype appeared many times. The chain couples TRBV6-5 to TRBJ1-1, with 9 bases aligning to TRBD1. CDR1 and CDR2 (germline): MNHEY, SVGAGI. The CDR3 totals 14 residues. J was trimmed by 8 bases and V by 2 bases; bases with no gene match: 6. In nucleotides, the CDR3 is TGTGCCAGCAGTTACGTGACAGGGGGGAAAGAAGCTTTCTTT. Its protein is CASSYVTGGKEAFF.

This clonotype was recorded at least ten times. The chain couples TRBV28 to TRBJ1-5, with D hard to call. Per germline, CDR1 MDHEN and CDR2 SYDVKM. The V end was cut by 5 bases, the J end by 11 bases, with 22 bases between. CDR3 length: 15 residues. As DNA, the CDR3 is TGTGCCAGCAGTACTCCGAGGCGATCCCGAGTGTCCCAGCATTTT. Translation gives CASSTPRRSRVSQHF.

This clonotype was observed a few times. This chain connects TRBV18 to TRBJ2-7; TRBD1 agrees at 7 bases. The CDR3 length is 18 residues. The trim removed 1 base at V and 7 bases at J, leaving 19 bases unmatched. The germline V gene has CDR1 KGHSH and CDR2 LQKENI. The CDR3 reads CASSPQGPGTASHMEQYF. DNA for the CDR3: TGTGCCAGCTCACCACAAGGTCCCGGGACAGCAAGTCATATGGAGCAGTACTTC.

This clonotype showed up many times. The chain is built from TRBV7-9 and TRBJ1-6; TRBD1 might be the D (5 bases). Germline CDR1 is SEHNR and CDR2 is FQNEAQ (reference sequence). The CDR3 runs to 16 residues. Trimming took 0 bases from V and 7 from J, leaving 13 bases between them. CDR3 sequence reads: CASSLAETGANSPLHF. DNA of the CDR3: TGTGCCAGCAGCTTAGCAGAAACAGGAGCGAATTCACCCCTCCACTTT.

The CDR3 loop is CAISEFEQGLGQFF. CDR3 DNA sequence: TGTGCCATCAGTGAATTCGAACAGGGTCTGGGGCAGTTCTTC. The chain has TRBV10-3 and TRBJ2-1; D may be TRBD1 (6 bases). The V end lost 3 bases, the J end lost 12 bases, and 18 bases lay between the germline ends. The CDR3 totals 14 residues. Germline-derived CDR1 and CDR2 are ENHRY and SYGVKD.

This clonotype was counted many times. J is TRBJ1-5 and V is TRBV7-2, with D possibly matching TRBD1 (6 bases). The V end lost 2 bases, the J end lost 4 bases, and 15 bases lay between the germline ends. This CDR3 contains 16 residues. CDR1 SGHTA and CDR2 FQGNSA come from the germline V gene. The CDR3 DNA follows: TGTGCCAGCAGCTTAACAGCAGGGGCAGGGAATCAGCCCCAGCATTTT. Protein: CASSLTAGAGNQPQHF.

The sample holds many counts of this clonotype. The chain uses TRBV6-6 and TRBJ2-1, with a possible D match to TRBD2 (6 bases). Trimming left V 0 bases short and J 8 bases short, with 20 bases between. The CDR3 has 17 amino acids. Looked up from germline, CDR1 is MNHNY and CDR2 is SVGAGI (reference sequence). The CDR3: CASSYSPGGSGRDEQFF. The CDR3 nucleotides are TGTGCCAGCAGTTACTCGCCCGGGGGTTCTGGTAGGGATGAGCAGTTCTTC.

This clonotype came up many times. The chain has TRBV20-1 and TRBJ1-4; D remains ambiguous. Trimming shortened V by 5 bases and J by 12 bases, and 13 bases separated the two germline ends. This CDR3 is 11 amino acids long. Germline assignment: CDR1 DFQATT and CDR2 SNEGSKA (reference sequence). The CDR3 loop is CSAPNGRELFF. The CDR3 coding sequence is TGCAGTGCTCCCAACGGTCGGGAACTGTTTTTT.

CDR3 DNA sequence: TGTGCCAGCAGTGAAATAAACAGGGGGGGCTATGGCTACACCTTC. Amino acids: CASSEINRGGYGYTF. The chain recombines TRBV28 with TRBJ1-2, with 8 bases fitting TRBD1. Trimming at V came to 5 bases and at J to 4 bases, leaving 9 bases not matched to a gene. Germline V gene data show CDR1 as MDHEN and CDR2 as SYDVKM. The CDR3 totals 15 residues.

This clonotype has a count of ten or more. The chain joins TRBV12-3 or TRBV12-4 to TRBJ2-3; 8 nucleotides align to TRBD2. The CDR3 spans 14 residues. The V gene end was trimmed by 8 bases and the J gene end by 5 bases; junction bases not matched to a gene: 9. CDR3 amino acids: CASRPGLAGDTQYF. The CDR3 bases are TGTGCCAGCCGACCCGGACTAGCAGGAGATACGCAGTATTTT.

This clonotype appeared a few times. This chain connects TRBV4-2 to TRBJ2-5, with 7 bases aligning to TRBD1. The trim removed 5 bases at V and 4 bases at J, leaving 10 bases unmatched. CDR3 length: 15 amino acids. Germline lookup yields CDR1 LGHNA and CDR2 YNFKEQ. The CDR3, as DNA: TGTGCCAGCAGCAGGATACAGGGGTTGGGAGAGACCCAGTACTTC. Protein sequence: CASSRIQGLGETQYF.

J is TRBJ2-3 and V is TRBV11-2, with D tentatively TRBD1 (5 bases). Between the trimmed V and J ends, which lost 0 bases and 2 bases, there was a span of 12 bases. This CDR3 comprises 16 residues. Germline V CDR1 and CDR2: SGHAT, FQNNGV. For the CDR3, the DNA is TGTGCCAGCAGCTTAGAGGCAGGGCTTTTCACAGATACGCAGTATTTT. Residues: CASSLEAGLFTDTQYF.

This clonotype has just a few counts. The V call is TRBV5-6, the J call TRBJ1-3, with 7 nucleotides matching TRBD1. Germline CDR1 is SGHDT and CDR2 is YYEEEE. CDR3 size: 15 residues. Trimming took 2 bases from V and 2 from J; bases not matched to a gene: 4. The CDR3 here is CASSFGQGAGNTIYF. In nucleotides, the CDR3 is TGTGCCAGCAGCTTCGGTCAGGGGGCTGGAAACACCATATATTTT.

This clonotype has only a few counts. The chain uses TRBV28 and TRBJ2-3; D call uncertain. Trimming shortened V by 6 bases and J by 2 bases, and 12 bases separated the two germline ends. CDR3 length equals 14 residues. The germline gives CDR1 MDHEN, CDR2 SYDVKM. This CDR3 is CASSPDRFTDTQYF. The CDR3 coding sequence is TGTGCCAGCAGCCCTGATAGGTTCACAGATACGCAGTATTTT.

This clonotype was found many times. V usage is TRBV12-3 or TRBV12-4 and J usage is TRBJ1-5; D not resolved. This CDR3 comprises 12 residues. The ends were cut back, 5 bases at V and 1 base at J, with 3 bases in the middle. Here the CDR3 reads CASSPSNQPQHF. The CDR3 DNA reads as TGTGCCAGCAGTCCGAGCAATCAGCCCCAGCATTTT.

This clonotype was detected ten times or more. DNA for the CDR3: TGTGCCAGCAGTCCATACTCCACCGGGACAGGGGTCAATCAGCCCCAGCATTTT. As protein: CASSPYSTGTGVNQPQHF. The chain combines TRBV6-6 with TRBJ1-5, with 10 bases that match TRBD1. CDR1 and CDR2 from the germline V gene are MNHNY and SVGAGI (reference sequence). V shed 5 bases, J shed 3 bases, and the junction held 13 bases outside the gene matches. The CDR3 spans 18 residues.